The present entry profiles one TCR beta chain with its context. The data originate from a study of blood T cells in healthy people across ages. A second PCR, run for about 6 to 12 cycles, used a sample-barcoded 5' primer plus a J-beta primer mix. TCRdb analysed the 5' RACE reads with MiXCR anew, one entry per CDR3 protein. The table lists some 700,000 distinct CDR3 sequences, 20% to 25% of them singletons. The V gene end was trimmed by 9 bases and the J gene end by 1 base; junction bases not matched to a gene: 7. Germline V gene sequence: CDR1 SNHLY, CDR2 FYNNEI. This CDR3 is 15 amino acids long. Sequenced: blood. This sequence originates from a man aged 65 to 85 in good health. The chain recombines TRBV2 with TRBJ2-2, with TRBD1 identical over 8 bases. DNA for the CDR3: TGTGCCAGGGCCAATGGACAGGGGAACACCGGGGAGCTGTTTTTT. Residues: CARANGQGNTGELFF.